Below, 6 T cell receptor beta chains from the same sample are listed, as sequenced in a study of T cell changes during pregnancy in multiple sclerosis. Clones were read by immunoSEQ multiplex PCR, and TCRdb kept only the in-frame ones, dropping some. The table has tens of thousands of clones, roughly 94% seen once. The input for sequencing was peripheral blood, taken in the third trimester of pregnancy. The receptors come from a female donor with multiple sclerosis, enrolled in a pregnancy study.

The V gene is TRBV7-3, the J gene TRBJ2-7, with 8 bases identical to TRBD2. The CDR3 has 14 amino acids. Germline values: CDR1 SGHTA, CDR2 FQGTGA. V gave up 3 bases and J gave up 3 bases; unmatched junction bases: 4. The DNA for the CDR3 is TGTGCCAGCAGCTTCTTAGCGGGGCACTACGAGCAGTACTTC. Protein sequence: CASSFLAGHYEQYF.

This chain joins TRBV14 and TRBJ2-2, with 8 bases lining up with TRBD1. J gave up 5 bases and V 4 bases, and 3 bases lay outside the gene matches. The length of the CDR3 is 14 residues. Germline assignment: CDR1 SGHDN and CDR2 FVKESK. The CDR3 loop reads CASSLRQGTGELFF. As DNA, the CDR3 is TGTGCCAGCAGCCTGAGACAGGGGACCGGGGAGCTGTTTTTT. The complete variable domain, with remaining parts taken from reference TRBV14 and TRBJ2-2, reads EAGVTQFPSHSVIEKGQTVTLRCDPISGHDNLYWYRRVMGKEIKFLLHFVKESKQDESGMPNNRFLAERTGGTYSTLKVQPAELEDSGVYFCASSLRQGTGELFFGEGSRLTVL.

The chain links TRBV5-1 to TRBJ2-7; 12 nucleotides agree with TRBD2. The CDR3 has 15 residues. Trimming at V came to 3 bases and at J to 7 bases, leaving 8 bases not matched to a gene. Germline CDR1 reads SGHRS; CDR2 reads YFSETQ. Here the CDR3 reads CASSSGLAGPFEQYF. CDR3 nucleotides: TGCGCCAGCAGCTCTGGACTAGCGGGGCCCTTTGAGCAGTACTTC.

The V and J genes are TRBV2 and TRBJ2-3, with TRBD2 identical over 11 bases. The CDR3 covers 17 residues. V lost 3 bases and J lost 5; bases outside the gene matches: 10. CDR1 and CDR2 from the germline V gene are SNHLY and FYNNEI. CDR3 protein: CASSETLLAGGLDTQYF. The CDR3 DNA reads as TGTGCCAGCAGTGAGACCCTGCTAGCGGGGGGCTTAGATACGCAGTATTTT.

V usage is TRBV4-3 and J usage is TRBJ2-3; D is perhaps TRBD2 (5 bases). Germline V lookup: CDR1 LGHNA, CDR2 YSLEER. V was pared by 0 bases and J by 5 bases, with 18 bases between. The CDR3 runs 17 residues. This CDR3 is CASSQDFRGAAGDTQYF. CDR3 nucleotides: TGCGCCAGCAGCCAAGATTTCCGGGGTGCCGCGGGAGATACGCAGTATTTT.

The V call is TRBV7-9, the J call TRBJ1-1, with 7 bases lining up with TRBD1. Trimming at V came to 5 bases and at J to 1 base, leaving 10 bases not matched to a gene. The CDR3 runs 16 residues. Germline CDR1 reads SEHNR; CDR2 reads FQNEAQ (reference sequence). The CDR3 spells CASSLSPGGTNTEAFF. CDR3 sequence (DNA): TGTGCCAGCAGCCTATCTCCAGGGGGTACGAACACTGAAGCTTTCTTT.